This T cell receptor beta chain was found in a study of regulatory T cells in long-lasting Graves disease (dated by TCRdb to the early 2020s). Broadly, across the study: Patients with newly diagnosed Graves' disease had been on antithyroid drugs for under 3 months. A total of around 35 samples underwent TCR sequencing, from about 13 patients with persistent Graves' disease and roughly 20 patients with newly diagnosed Graves' disease. The study took place in China and was registered as a clinical trial. This study used TCR sequencing and RNA sequencing of peripheral blood to compare persistent Graves' disease patients against newly diagnosed Graves' disease patients.

According to the study, the label for this sample's time point signals: newly diagnosed GD, antithyroid drugs for less than 3 months. RNA was extracted from PBMCs in TRIzol for both TCR sequencing and RNA sequencing. Graves' disease was diagnosed according to American Thyroid Association guidelines. Recruitment of patients was carried out at an endocrinology department in Xi'an, China. Each patient gave approximately 10 milliliters of peripheral blood, collected in an EDTA anticoagulant tube. Ficoll Paque Plus density gradient separation was used to isolate PBMCs, and no additional T cell sorting was done. RNA quality was checked with an Agilent 2100 Bioanalyzer and agarose gel, and concentration with a NanoDrop 2000. Preparation of the library involved multiplex PCR. The instrument was an Illumina HiSeq 4000. To build TCR beta libraries, CDR3 regions were amplified by Arm-PCR using iRepertoire HTBI primers. Before sequencing, the PCR products underwent gel purification. Regarding the original processing steps: Gene usage analysis of CDR3 amino acid clonotypes used the 50 to 70 TRBV and some 15 TRBJ segments found across samples. COPE and FqMerger were used to merge filtered high-quality paired reads into contigs. Contigs were aligned with BLAST to IMGT TRBV, TRBD and TRBJ reference genes, and CDR3 was defined per IMGT. Any clonotype with a frequency above 0.1% was classified as a highly expanded clone. Repertoire diversity was measured by Shannon entropy, and V-J evenness by the Gini coefficient. A clonotype found in more than one individual was treated as public. TCRdb's own reprocessing of the public reads used fastp at Q25 and MiXCR and kept productive beta chains. One record per CDR3 amino acid sequence lists the most common genes and DNA. None of the V and J calls come from the authors' own analysis; TCRdb made them. The sample table lists around 500,000 distinct CDR3 sequences, 16% of them with a count of one. Of the sample, more than 20% is held by the ten largest clones.

Overall results and qualifications from the work: Only peripheral blood was studied, because thyroid tissue, the primary lesion, was inaccessible. Persistent Graves' disease patients showed lower TCR Shannon entropy and fewer highly expanded clones than newly diagnosed patients, suggesting clonal expansion. Sequencing and analysis were restricted to the TCR beta chain. Patients with persistent disease shared more public clonotypes (about 2,500) than newly diagnosed patients did (around 980). TRBV28, TRBJ1-2 and TRBJ2-5 were preferentially used in persistent disease, while TRBV20-1 and TRBJ2-1 were favored in newly diagnosed disease. The authors acknowledged the small sample size as a limitation that may reduce accuracy.

At least ten counts were recorded for this clonotype. The specificity of this receptor is unknown. Base quality data are lacking; no much larger clone is found one base away. Its CDR3 holds 12 amino acids, cysteine through phenylalanine. Of the read, only the CDR3 DNA is kept; its 36 bases are in frame from base 1. Reading the germline V gene gives CDR1 SGHNT and CDR2 YENEEA. After removal of 4 bases from V and 6 bases from J, the junction retains 2 bases not matched to a gene. These data also featured in a second study, about T cells in Graves' hyperthyroidism and ophthalmopathy. The second study's paper adds: Graves' hyperthyroidism was defined as stable when no progression to ophthalmopathy occurred over 18 months of follow-up. Hyperthyroidism patients were newly diagnosed, with disease duration under 2 months, and aged 18 to 65 years. Exclusion was applied to patients with uncontrolled infections, other autoimmune diseases, pregnancy or lactation. Diagnoses were based on clinical symptoms, serum thyroxine and TRAb, thyroid ultrasound and orbital computed tomography. For the first round of RT-PCR on the TCR CDR3, the HTBI primer set was used together with the Qiagen OneStep RT-PCR kit. Most expanded thyroid clonotypes (frequency above 0.001) were also detected in blood, suggesting blood repertoires may reflect thyroid immune responses. Ophthalmopathy was separated from stable hyperthyroidism by a 13 V-J signature model, with approximately 90% sensitivity and about 81% specificity obtained in cross-validation and 80%/75% obtained in testing. In validation, the model predicted progression to ophthalmopathy a median of approximately 6.6 months before onset, with 65% to 71% sensitivity and 72.22% specificity. To identify distinguishing TCR V-J signatures, a discovery cohort of about 100 patients was used, comprising 40 to 45 with Graves' ophthalmopathy and roughly 60 with stable Graves' hyperthyroidism. Whether ophthalmopathy could be predicted prospectively was tested in an independent validation cohort made up of roughly 19 hyperthyroidism patients plus 17 patients who later progressed to ophthalmopathy. For training and testing, the 80 to 100 patients in the discovery cohort were randomly divided in a 7:3 ratio. Thyroid tissue and blood T-cell repertoires from about 6 Graves' hyperthyroidism patients were also compared in the study. After blood sampling, hyperthyroidism patients were treated with methimazole at a starting dose of 30 mg daily, and ophthalmopathy patients were treated with high-dose intravenous methylprednisolone. Libraries were constructed in a second round of multiplex PCR, after which size selection and purification were carried out. The libraries were sequenced on an Illumina HiSeq2000 using paired-end 100 bp reads. SOAPnuke was used to process the raw data, with reads discarded if the reads contained adapters or uncalled bases, had a mean Phred below 15, or lacked an exact constant-primer or identifier match. COPE v1.2.5 was used to merge high-quality paired reads, and clonotypes were defined as unique nucleotide sequences. Clonotypes were aligned to IMGT TRBV, TRBD and TRBJ reference segments using MiTCR v1.1. The analysis was restricted to V-J combinations with a frequency above 0.0001, which together covered 98% to 99.2% of the repertoires. A TCS score was defined as the ratio of F50 (clonal expansion) to E x V (chaos), with BLOSUM62-based TCRdist applied between CDR3 peptides within each V-J. Welch's t-statistics and random forest reduced around 520 V-J features to roughly 13, which were used in a naive Bayes classifier (R e1071). Sample size was not statistically predetermined, and blinding of investigators to group allocation was not performed. According to the paper, TCR Vbeta CDR3 sequencing was carried out on more than 120 peripheral blood samples, which came from fewer than 50 ophthalmopathy, 70 to 80 hyperthyroidism and roughly 17 progressor patients.

The chain uses TRBV11-3 and TRBJ2-7; 8 central bases correspond to TRBD1. The sample consisted of peripheral blood mononuclear cells (PBMCs), taken at new diagnosis, from a patient treated with antithyroid drugs. This receptor was taken from a woman aged 35-60 years with Graves disease. Donor details come from another sample of the same person, matched by shared clones. In nucleotide form, the sequence is TGTGCCAGCAGCTGGACAGGGTCCGAGCAGTACTTC. It translates to CASSWTGSEQYF.